A selection of T cell receptor beta chains follows, all from one sample in a study of long-term antiretroviral therapy in people with HIV. This table comes from immunoSEQ multiplex PCR, and its TCRdb copy is limited to in-frame clones, with some not included. The table has 20,000 to 25,000 clones, 93% seen once. Sequencing used unsorted PBMCs, obtained 7.6 years after starting antiretroviral therapy. Receptors originate from a woman aged 40 to 50 with HIV. The CDR3 runs from the conserved cysteine through the conserved F or W. Fields, in order: V gene, CDR3 protein.

v_gene: TRBV5-6; CDR3aa: CASSAGTGGHEQYF
v_gene: TRBV5-6; CDR3aa: CASSGGTGTNQPQHF
v_gene: TRBV6-5; CDR3aa: CASSYGRQEGGAKYF
v_gene: TRBV19; CDR3aa: CASSMARARNEQFF
v_gene: TRBV10-3; CDR3aa: CASGLKTNTEAFF
v_gene: TRBV7-9; CDR3aa: CASSYSKSYEQYF
v_gene: TRBV4-3; CDR3aa: CASSQDRNREAFF
v_gene: TRBV6-6; CDR3aa: CASRPAGFNYGYTF
v_gene: TRBV18; CDR3aa: CASSPFRGGTADTQYF
v_gene: TRBV4-3; CDR3aa: CASSQAGTMNTEAFF
v_gene: TRBV6-5; CDR3aa: CASSDPGGRPSEQYF
v_gene: TRBV7-9; CDR3aa: CASSLGLVNNEQFF
v_gene: TRBV6-5; CDR3aa: CASTGGPLNTEAFF
v_gene: TRBV6-5; CDR3aa: CASSSSSNQPQHF
v_gene: TRBV6-1; CDR3aa: CASSEGNRGYGYTF
v_gene: TRBV30; CDR3aa: CAWTPLGLAGRGSYEQYF
v_gene: TRBV5-1; CDR3aa: CASTRQENTEAFF
v_gene: TRBV30; CDR3aa: CAWSVQANVGEKLFF
v_gene: TRBV7-2; CDR3aa: CASSFNGVEAFF
v_gene: TRBV4-1; CDR3aa: CASSQTDMGFLNTEAFF
v_gene: TRBV7-2; CDR3aa: CASSLGGLVHPDTQYF
v_gene: TRBV4-1; CDR3aa: CASSATRLQGSSVHQPQHF
v_gene: TRBV7-8; CDR3aa: CASSFGWGQSTDTQYF
v_gene: TRBV7-8; CDR3aa: CASSPTIGGTTTEQYF
v_gene: TRBV15; CDR3aa: CATSGSGSSYEQYF
v_gene: TRBV7-9; CDR3aa: CASSSRDSRMNTEAFF
v_gene: TRBV19; CDR3aa: CASSRTGERGYTF
v_gene: TRBV11-2; CDR3aa: CASSLKQAQQYF
v_gene: TRBV9; CDR3aa: CASSVAGDTGELFF
v_gene: TRBV2; CDR3aa: CASSSSGGAVVKETQYF
v_gene: TRBV9; CDR3aa: CASSAEGTGRMGDEQFF
v_gene: TRBV5-5; CDR3aa: CASSLEGGGTEAFF
v_gene: TRBV18; CDR3aa: CATKGTVNMNTEAFF
v_gene: TRBV19; CDR3aa: CASSRRVQSTDTQYF
v_gene: TRBV10-3; CDR3aa: CAISDPRDNYGYTF
v_gene: TRBV21-1; CDR3aa: CASSKNAFKNQPQHF